The 9 T cell receptor beta chains below all came from one sample that was sequenced in a study of blood T cells in healthy people across ages (dated by TCRdb to the mid-2010s). Library generation was performed with 5' RACE. TCRdb names Illumina HiSeq 2500 as the instrument used. A second PCR of roughly 6 to 11 cycles was run with a J-beta primer mix and a sample-barcoded 5' primer. The public reads were run again by TCRdb, first through fastp at Q25 and then through MiXCR, and only productive beta chains were kept. Identical CDR3 proteins give one entry, which carries the most common genes and DNA. Here the sample has around 650,000 distinct CDR3 sequences; around 43% occur a single time. The top ten hold around 32% of the sample. Material: blood. These receptors were obtained from a man older than 75 in good health.

In the case of this clonotype: This sequence may be a read error, since a much larger clone differs from it by one base. This chain connects TRBV20-1 to TRBJ2-1, with D unresolved. CDR1 is DFQATT and CDR2 is SNEGSKA in the germline V gene (reference sequence). The V end was cut by 7 bases, the J end by 3 bases, with 10 bases between. The CDR3 length is 12 residues. The CDR3 spells CSVIVGYNEQFF. The CDR3 coding sequence is TGCAGTGTGATAGTGGGCTACAATGAGCAGTTCTTC.

This clonotype was seen a few times. The chain employs TRBV29-1 and TRBJ2-5; D call uncertain. The V end lost 3 bases, the J end lost 5 bases, and 16 bases lay between the germline ends. This CDR3 contains 14 residues. Germline CDR1 SQVTM, CDR2 ANQGSEA. This CDR3 reads CSVDTNKVGETQYF. In DNA form, the CDR3 reads TGCAGCGTTGACACAAACAAGGTCGGGGAGACCCAGTACTTC.

The chain carries TRBV6-2 or TRBV6-3 and TRBJ2-5, with a weak D call TRBD1 (5 bases). Trimming stripped 2 bases from V and 9 bases from J, with 7 bases between. The CDR3 is 11 residues long. The germline V gene encodes CDR1 MNHEY and CDR2 SVGEGT. The CDR3 sequence is CASSYQTAQYF. CDR3 DNA: TGTGCCAGCAGTTACCAGACAGCCCAGTACTTC.

The chain has TRBV5-6 and TRBJ2-2; 9 bases agree with TRBD1. Per germline, CDR1 SGHDT and CDR2 YYEEEE. The CDR3 spans 16 residues. V shed 0 bases and J 3 bases; nucleotides not matched to a gene: 3. CDR3 DNA sequence: TGTGCCAGCAGCTTGGGGGACAGGGTATACACCGGGGAGCTGTTTTTT. Translated, it gives CASSLGDRVYTGELFF. Supplemented by reference TRBV5-6 and TRBJ2-2, the full variable domain reads DAGVTQSPTHLIKTRGQQVTLRCSPKSGHDTVSWYQQALGQGPQFIFQYYEEEERQRGNFPDRFSGHQFPNYSSELNVNALLLGDSALYLCASSLGDRVYTGELFFGEGSRLTVL.

J is TRBJ1-5 and V is TRBV30, with 7 bases fitting TRBD1. Germline lookup yields CDR1 GTSNPN and CDR2 SVGIG (reference sequence). The CDR3 is made up of 14 amino acids. V gave up 1 base and J gave up 2 bases; unmatched junction bases: 2. CDR3 region: CAWSGQGGNQPQHF. As DNA, the CDR3 is TGTGCCTGGAGTGGGCAGGGGGGCAATCAGCCCCAGCATTTT.

This clonotype has a single count. This rearrangement joins TRBV29-1 to TRBJ2-5; D perhaps matches TRBD1 (6 bases). V lost 7 bases to trimming and J lost 5 bases, with 14 bases between them. The CDR3 is made up of 12 amino acids. The germline CDR1 and CDR2 sequences are SQVTM and ANQGSEA. The CDR3 region is CSERTGLETQYF. In DNA, the CDR3 is TGCAGCGAACGCACAGGGCTCGAGACCCAGTACTTC. Based on the CDR3 plus reference TRBV29-1 and TRBJ2-5, the full variable domain is SAVISQKPSRDICQRGTSLTIQCQVDSQVTMMFWYRQQPGQSLTLIATANQGSEATYESGFVIDKFPISRPNLTFSTLTVSNMSPEDSSIYLCSERTGLETQYFGPGTRLLVL.

The rearrangement links TRBV6-6 to TRBJ1-2, with D perhaps TRBD1 (6 bases). In germline, CDR1 is MNHNY, CDR2 SVGAGI (reference sequence). This CDR3 region has 15 residues. V lost 5 bases and J 4 bases, leaving 17 bases between the germline ends. CDR3 nucleotides: TGTGCCAGCAGTAGCGCAAGCAGGGGAACCTATGGCTACACCTTC. Residues: CASSSASRGTYGYTF.

Many counts were recorded for this clonotype. V gene TRBV7-2 combines with J gene TRBJ2-5; D is possibly TRBD2 (5 bases). Trimming removed 1 base at V and 2 bases at J, with 8 bases between. In germline, CDR1 is SGHTA, CDR2 FQGNSA. The CDR3 covers 14 residues. The CDR3 DNA reads TGTGCCAGCAGCTTAGGTCGGGGACAAGAGACCCAGTACTTC. Protein sequence: CASSLGRGQETQYF.

This clonotype was found many times. This chain connects TRBV6-5 to TRBJ2-5, with D maybe TRBD1 (5 bases). Per the germline V gene, CDR1 is MNHEY and CDR2 is SVGAGI. CDR3 length equals 14 residues. Trimming stripped 5 bases from V and 4 bases from J, with 14 bases between. This CDR3 is CASSARVSRETQYF. CDR3 DNA: TGTGCCAGCAGTGCCAGGGTTTCTCGAGAGACCCAGTACTTC.